Included here is one T cell receptor beta chain sequence, with context. This clone's antigen is unknown. No much larger clone is present one base from it, and per-base qualities are unavailable. A case-control design nested within a healthcare worker cohort in London, UK, was used, with weekly nasopharyngeal swab PCR tests and blood sampling performed. Between 23 and 31 March 2020, the week of the UK lockdown, healthcare workers were enrolled and then followed up weekly for as long as 16 weeks. The record originates from a study of early T cells in non-severe SARS-CoV-2 infection (dated by TCRdb to the early 2020s). Study-level background: Because TCR sequencing was done on bulk RNA from unsorted whole blood, the alpha and beta chains could not be paired.

The library was built by means of 5' RACE. Instrument used: NextSeq 500. In the TCR library protocol, unique molecular identifiers were attached to individual cDNA molecules to correct for PCR bias and sequencing error. Both TCR alpha and beta chains were sequenced, and tight co-correlation was observed between alpha and beta sequence abundances in each sample. Under the source paper's analysis protocol: V gene, J gene and CDR3 annotation of TCR sequences was performed with Decombinator V4. TCRs were defined as expanded if a significant change between any two time points was detected under a Poisson model with p below 0.0001. TCR abundances were normalised to the total number of TCRs sequenced per sample and expressed as counts per million. MAIT TCRs were defined by TRAV1-2 paired with TRAJ12, TRAJ20 or TRAJ33, and iNKT TCRs by TRAV10 paired with TRAJ18. VDJdb, accessed on 1 November 2021, was searched for TCRs annotated for CMV, EBV and SARS-CoV-2, and TCRs annotated for more than one antigen were excluded. Through fastp at Q25 and MiXCR, TCRdb rebuilt clones from the public reads, retaining in-frame beta chains. Rows with one shared CDR3 protein collapse into an entry with the most common genes and DNA. For this entry, the V and J calls and clone size follow TCRdb and not the study's own pipeline. The sample records roughly 41,000 distinct CDR3 sequences, 5% to 6.5% of which are singletons. The leading ten clones occupy under 30% of the sample.

The paper as a whole reports these results and caveats: VDJdb matching was skewed toward anti-spike CD8 responses and likely underestimated virus-specific expansions, missing private and CD4 specificities.

Per the germline V gene, SGHRS is the CDR1 and YFSETQ is the CDR2. The CDR3 goes from the cysteine to the phenylalanine over 15 residues. The DNA shown is the 45-base CDR3, in frame from base 1. Trimming costs V 4 bases and J 8 bases, and their ends lie 20 bases apart. The sequence joins TRBV5-1 to TRBJ2-3, with a tentative D call of TRBD1 or TRBD2, each matching 5 bases. The sample comprised whole blood. This TCR was recovered from an adult who was a healthcare worker with PCR-confirmed SARS-CoV-2 infection or an uninfected control (not recorded which). The bases are TGCGCCAGCAGCCCCCTGGCGACCCTTGGGGGTACGCAGTATTTT. This gives the protein CASSPLATLGGTQYF.